The 26 T cell receptor beta chains below were found in one sample sequenced in a study of blood T cell repertoires in COVID-19. The method was immunoSEQ multiplex PCR; TCRdb's version includes in-frame clones alone and lacks a portion of them. The repertoire holds roughly 40,000 clones, with 80% to 90% as singletons. Material for sequencing was peripheral blood. These receptors all come from a man aged 25-45 years with active or convalescent COVID-19.

The chain uses TRBV5-1 and TRBJ1-1; D unresolved. V gave up 0 bases and J gave up 2 bases, with 14 bases separating them. This CDR3 has 16 amino acids. Germline values: CDR1 SGHRS, CDR2 YFSETQ. The CDR3 region has the DNA TGCGCCAGCAGCTTGGCCAGCCTGGGAGGAAACACTGAAGCTTTCTTT. Translated, it gives CASSLASLGGNTEAFF.

The genes are TRBV24-1 and TRBJ2-1; 7 bases are shared with TRBD1. V shed 1 base and J 0 bases; nucleotides not matched to a gene: 8. The CDR3 runs to 18 residues. Germline V CDR1 and CDR2: KGHDR, SFDVKD. CDR3 loop: CATSDFHPGQYSYNEQFF. CDR3 in DNA: TGTGCCACCAGTGATTTTCATCCGGGACAGTACTCCTACAATGAGCAGTTCTTC.

The rearrangement uses TRBV25-1 and TRBJ2-1, with 12 bases aligning to TRBD2. With V trimmed by 5 bases and J by 7 bases, 3 bases remained unmatched. Per the germline V gene, CDR1 is MGHDK and CDR2 is SYGVNS. There are 14 residues in the CDR3. The CDR3 reads CASSLAGGRNEQFF. CDR3 nucleotide sequence: TGTGCCAGCAGTCTAGCGGGGGGGCGGAATGAGCAGTTCTTC.

The chain carries TRBV5-1 and TRBJ2-2, with 8 nucleotides matching TRBD1. Germline CDR1 and CDR2: SGHRS and YFSETQ. The CDR3 loop spans 15 amino acids. With 4 bases clipped from V and 2 bases from J, the junction kept 4 bases outside the gene matches. The CDR3, as DNA: TGCGCCAGCAGCGAGGGACAGGCAAACACCGGGGAGCTGTTTTTT. Encoded protein: CASSEGQANTGELFF.

The chain uses TRBV5-6 and TRBJ2-2; D ambiguous. CDR3 length equals 13 residues. Between the trimmed V and J ends, which lost 0 bases and 6 bases, there was a span of 6 bases. Germline values: CDR1 SGHDT, CDR2 YYEEEE. The CDR3 coding sequence is TGTGCCAGCAGCTTGGTTGGGCCCGGGGAGCTGTTTTTT. It specifies CASSLVGPGELFF.

CDR3 bases: TGTGCCAGCAGCCTTACTCTAGGACTAGCGGGAGGGCCAACCGGGGAGCTGTTTTTT. This translates into CASSLTLGLAGGPTGELFF. This chain uses TRBV11-3 with TRBJ2-2, with 15 bases identical to TRBD2. CDR3 size: 19 residues. The V gene's germline CDR1 is SGHNT and CDR2 YENEEA. V trimming: 5 bases; J trimming: 5 bases; junction bases outside the gene matches: 12.

This rearrangement joins TRBV4-2 to TRBJ2-7; 8 bases fit TRBD1. The CDR3 extends over 16 amino acids. Germline trimming cut 0 bases from V and 6 bases from J; bases unmatched to any gene: 10. The germline CDR1 and CDR2 sequences are LGHNA and YNFKEQ. The CDR3 bases are TGTGCCAGCAGCCAAGAGTCGGGACAGGTGTCTGGCGAGCAGTACTTC. Its protein product is CASSQESGQVSGEQYF.

The chain links TRBV27 to TRBJ2-3, with a weak D call TRBD1 (8 bases). This CDR3 is built from 12 residues. The V end was cut by 6 bases, the J end by 9 bases, with 13 bases between. CDR1 and CDR2 (germline): MNHEY, SMNVEV (reference sequence). CDR3 in DNA: TGTGCCAGCAGCGAACAGGGGGGGACGCAGTATTTT. Translating gives CASSEQGGTQYF.

The table lists this clone with a few counts. V is TRBV25-1 and J is TRBJ1-4; 7 nucleotides agree with TRBD1. This CDR3 contains 14 residues. The germline CDR1 and CDR2 sequences are MGHDK and SYGVNS. Germline trimming cut 6 bases from V and 4 bases from J; bases unmatched to any gene: 5. This chain's CDR3 is CASRRTGFNEKLFF. The CDR3 DNA reads TGTGCCAGCAGAAGGACAGGTTTTAATGAAAAACTGTTTTTT.

The chain joins TRBV7-2 to TRBJ2-3, with TRBD2 identical over 8 bases. Germline values: CDR1 SGHTA, CDR2 FQGNSA. This CDR3 comprises 15 residues. V was clipped by 3 bases and J by 2 bases; unmatched bases: 4. CDR3 DNA: TGTGCCAGCAGCTTTCGAGCGGGAGTCACAGATACGCAGTATTTT. This sequence encodes CASSFRAGVTDTQYF.

The V call is TRBV7-2, the J call TRBJ2-1; 12 bases map to TRBD2. The germline CDR1 and CDR2 sequences are SGHTA and FQGNSA. This CDR3 is 14 amino acids long. Trimming removed 5 bases from V and 7 bases from J; junction bases left unmatched: 3. The CDR3 reads CASSRTSGINEQFF. The CDR3 nucleotides are TGTGCCAGCAGCCGGACTAGCGGGATAAATGAGCAGTTCTTC.

This clone was detected only once. The chain has TRBV5-1 and TRBJ2-5, with 7 bases fitting TRBD1. V gave up 4 bases and J gave up 1 base; unmatched junction bases: 7. The CDR3 is 15 residues long. CDR1 is SGHRS, CDR2 YFSETQ, per germline. The CDR3 nucleotides are TGCGCCAGCAGCGAGTACACAGGGGTCCAAGAGACCCAGTACTTC. Translation: CASSEYTGVQETQYF.

The chain recombines TRBV7-9 with TRBJ2-3, with D perhaps matching TRBD2 (6 bases). Trimming removed 5 bases at V and 5 bases at J, with 14 bases between. There are 14 residues in the CDR3. In germline, CDR1 is SEHNR, CDR2 FQNEAQ (reference sequence). DNA of the CDR3: TGTGCCAGCAGCCGGGAGACCCCTAGAGATACGCAGTATTTT. Its protein product is CASSRETPRDTQYF.

The J gene is TRBJ2-3, the V gene TRBV7-9, with 13 bases aligning to TRBD2. CDR3 length equals 17 residues. Trimming cost V 5 bases and J 2 bases; bases outside gene matches: 7. Germline V gene sequence: CDR1 SEHNR, CDR2 FQNEAQ (reference sequence). The CDR3 nucleotides are TGTGCCAGCAGCCAAGGACTAGCGGGGGCCAACACAGATACGCAGTATTTT. Translated, it gives CASSQGLAGANTDTQYF. The whole variable domain, remainder taken from reference TRBV7-9 and TRBJ2-3, is DTGVSQNPRHKITKRGQNVTFRCDPISEHNRLYWYRQTLGQGPEFLTYFQNEAQLEKSRLLSDRFSAERPKGSFSTLEIQRTEQGDSAMYLCASSQGLAGANTDTQYFGPGTRLTVL.

The gene calls are TRBV19 and TRBJ1-2, with 7 nucleotides matching TRBD1. CDR3 length: 15 amino acids. Germline V gene lookup returns CDR1 LNHDA and CDR2 SQIVND (reference sequence). The J segment lost 2 bases and the V segment lost 7 bases, leaving 10 bases of the junction unmatched. In DNA, the CDR3 is TGTGCCAGTACACCCTCGGGACAGCTAAACTATGGCTACACCTTC. Its translation is CASTPSGQLNYGYTF.

The gene calls are TRBV7-3 and TRBJ2-3; 8 bases agree with TRBD2. CDR3 length equals 19 residues. V was pared by 1 base and J by 3 bases, with 15 bases of the junction left unmatched. The germline gives CDR1 SGHTA, CDR2 FQGTGA. CDR3 DNA: TGTGCCAGCAGCTTAAGATCGGCCGGGAGGGGCAGGGAGACAGATACGCAGTATTTT. Residues: CASSLRSAGRGRETDTQYF. Supplemented by reference TRBV7-3 and TRBJ2-3, the full variable domain reads GAGVSQTPSNKVTEKGKYVELRCDPISGHTALYWYRQSLGQGPEFLIYFQGTGAADDSGLPNDRFFAVRPEGSVSTLKIQRTERGDSAVYLCASSLRSAGRGRETDTQYFGPGTRLTVL.

The rearrangement uses TRBV5-6 and TRBJ1-1, with D perhaps TRBD1 (5 bases). V was clipped by 0 bases and J by 5 bases, with 14 bases between them. The CDR3 totals 15 residues. CDR1 is SGHDT and CDR2 is YYEEEE in the germline V gene. The CDR3 reads CASSLEDAGWTEAFF. CDR3 nucleotides: TGTGCCAGCAGCTTGGAGGATGCAGGGTGGACTGAAGCTTTCTTT.

This chain connects TRBV7-9 to TRBJ2-1; a weak D match, TRBD2 (6 bases). Germline V CDR1 and CDR2: SEHNR, FQNEAQ (reference sequence). The CDR3 is 15 residues long. V was clipped by 5 bases and J by 6 bases, with 17 bases between them. The CDR3 spells CASSLGLSAGNEQFF. The DNA for the CDR3 is TGTGCCAGCAGCCTCGGACTATCAGCGGGCAATGAGCAGTTCTTC. The entire variable domain, with the rest obtained from reference TRBV7-9 and TRBJ2-1, is as follows: DTGVSQNPRHKITKRGQNVTFRCDPISEHNRLYWYRQTLGQGPEFLTYFQNEAQLEKSRLLSDRFSAERPKGSFSTLEIQRTEQGDSAMYLCASSLGLSAGNEQFFGPGTRLTVL.

The gene calls are TRBV7-9 and TRBJ1-3; D not resolved. The CDR3 consists of 16 residues. Germline loops: CDR1 SEHNR, CDR2 FQNEAQ (reference sequence). V lost 5 bases and J lost 0, with 14 bases in between. DNA of the CDR3: TGTGCCAGCAGCCCGCCGTCGCGTTTCTCTGGAAACACCATATATTTT. It yields the protein CASSPPSRFSGNTIYF.

About this clone: At one of its ends the junction is not consistent with the germline gene, which may arise from a read error. The V gene is TRBV5-1, the J gene TRBJ2-1, with unresolved D. CDR3 size: 12 residues. Germline assignment: CDR1 SGHRS and CDR2 YFSETQ. The CDR3 nucleotides are TGCGCCAGCAGCTTGGACTACGATGAGCAGTTCTTC. It encodes CASSLDYDEQFF.

The CDR3: CASGLIAGALPGELFF. The CDR3 region has the DNA TGTGCTAGTGGTTTGATTGCGGGGGCCCTCCCAGGGGAGCTGTTTTTT. The genes are TRBV12-5 and TRBJ2-2, with a possible D match to TRBD2 (7 bases). The CDR3 is 16 residues long. The germline CDR1 and CDR2 sequences are LGHNT and FRNRAP. The V and J ends lost 2 bases and 8 bases respectively, with 18 bases between them.

The chain links TRBV28 to TRBJ2-5; 10 bases align to TRBD1. The CDR3 extends over 15 amino acids. CDR1 is MDHEN and CDR2 is SYDVKM in the germline V gene. J was trimmed by 1 base and V by 7 bases; bases with no gene match: 6. The CDR3 loop is CASTTRDRGQETQYF. For the CDR3, the DNA is TGTGCCAGCACAACCCGGGACAGGGGCCAAGAGACCCAGTACTTC.

The rearrangement uses TRBV10-3 and TRBJ1-1; no definite D call. Trimming pared 7 bases from V and 0 bases from J, leaving 9 bases between. Per germline, CDR1 ENHRY and CDR2 SYGVKD. The CDR3 is 13 amino acids. The CDR3 DNA is TGTGCCATCAAGCTCACCCTGAACACTGAAGCTTTCTTT. Protein product: CAIKLTLNTEAFF.

Here the CDR3 reads CASSRTAGDTGELFF. CDR3 in DNA: TGTGCCAGCTCACGCACCGCAGGGGACACCGGGGAGCTGTTTTTT. The chain links TRBV18 to TRBJ2-2, with D perhaps matching TRBD1 (6 bases). CDR3 length equals 15 residues. The V end lost 4 bases, the J end lost 3 bases, and 12 bases lay between the germline ends. Germline CDR1 reads KGHSH; CDR2 reads LQKENI.

The gene calls are TRBV18 and TRBJ2-5; maybe TRBD1 (5 bases). Between the trimmed V and J ends, which lost 3 bases and 4 bases, there was a span of 9 bases. CDR3 length: 13 amino acids. The germline gives CDR1 KGHSH, CDR2 LQKENI. CDR3 bases: TGTGCCAGCTCACCTACAGGTCCAGAGACCCAGTACTTC. It yields the protein CASSPTGPETQYF.

The V gene is TRBV6-5, the J gene TRBJ1-2, with D unclear. V was trimmed by 0 bases and J by 4 bases, leaving 6 bases between them. Germline V gives CDR1 MNHEY, CDR2 SVGAGI. The CDR3 totals 13 residues. The CDR3 here is CASSYSDFYGYTF. The DNA for the CDR3 is TGTGCCAGCAGTTACTCGGACTTCTATGGCTACACCTTC.